This T cell receptor (beta chain) was observed in a study of sequential checkpoint blockade in melanoma. Treatment specified: randomized to nivolumab then ipilimumab (arm A) or the reverse (arm B). No patient had prior DNA-damaging chemotherapy. Measured with immunoSEQ multiplex PCR; TCRdb has only the in-frame clones, and not every one. The table shows more than 7,500 clones, with about 71% occurring only once. This CDR3 has 12 amino acids. CDR1 MGHRA and CDR2 YSYEKL come from the germline V gene. Deletions cut 1 base from V and 8 bases from J, with 8 bases between. This material consisted of CD8+ T cells sorted from blood (inferred from file names), taken from a patient given nivolumab and ipilimumab in sequence. This TCR came from a human donor with melanoma. The V gene is TRBV4-1, the J gene TRBJ1-2; D gene ambiguous. As DNA, the CDR3 is TGCGCCAGCAGCCAAGCCGCTGGCGGCTACACCTTC. Amino acid sequence: CASSQAAGGYTF.